This TCR beta chain is drawn from a study of blood T cell repertoires in COVID-19. Across the whole study: PBMCs, B-cell-depleted T cells, or T cells provided the cDNA or gDNA that made up the material.

This CDR3 comprises 14 residues. The J segment lost 6 bases and the V segment lost 4 bases, leaving 9 bases of the junction unmatched. Per germline, CDR1 ENHRY and CDR2 SYGVKD. Original processing notes: Cell counts per sample came from amplifying reference gene primers. Sequencing used immunoSEQ multiplex PCR; TCRdb keeps in-frame clones, though not all of them. V, J and clone size derive from that table, while D and trimming were established from the DNA sequence. The table records about 150,000 clones, roughly nine tenths of them present only once. V and J are TRBV10-3 and TRBJ2-7, with 7 bases that match TRBD2. Specimen: peripheral blood. The receptor was isolated from a man aged 45-60 years with acute or convalescent COVID-19. The DNA of the CDR3 is TGTGCCATCAGTGCCGGCGGGGGACGGGGCGAGCAGTACTTC. Its protein is CAISAGGGRGEQYF.